This T cell receptor (beta chain) derives from a study of response to subunit inactivated influenza vaccine. There are many counts of this clonotype. The germline CDR1 and CDR2 sequences are LGHNA and YNFKEQ. The CDR3 has 17 residues. V gave up 0 bases and J gave up 1 base, with 12 bases separating them. From the RT-PCR reads, TCRdb called clonotypes with MiXCR, one entry per CDR3 protein. The sample holds over 150,000 distinct CDR3 sequences; about 10% are singletons and the top ten take around 35%. The TCR comes from a man aged 50 to 69 who received an inactivated influenza vaccine. Specimen: CD8+ T cells sorted from PBMCs, collected less than 25 months after vaccination. This rearrangement joins TRBV4-2 to TRBJ2-2; unclear D gene. The CDR3 nucleotides are TGTGCCAGCAGCCAAGATCTTTGGCGGATGAACACCGGGGAGCTGTTTTTT. Amino acid sequence: CASSQDLWRMNTGELFF.